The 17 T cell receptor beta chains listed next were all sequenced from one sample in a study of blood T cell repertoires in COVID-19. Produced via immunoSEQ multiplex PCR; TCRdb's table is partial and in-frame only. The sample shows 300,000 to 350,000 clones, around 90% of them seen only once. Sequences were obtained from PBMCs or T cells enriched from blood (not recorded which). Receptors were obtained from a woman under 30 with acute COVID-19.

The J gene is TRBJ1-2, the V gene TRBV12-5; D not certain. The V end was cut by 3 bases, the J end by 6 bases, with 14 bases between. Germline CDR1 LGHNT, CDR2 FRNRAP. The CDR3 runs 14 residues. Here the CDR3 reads CASGFGVRINGYTF. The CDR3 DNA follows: TGTGCTAGTGGTTTCGGGGTCAGGATAAATGGCTACACCTTC.

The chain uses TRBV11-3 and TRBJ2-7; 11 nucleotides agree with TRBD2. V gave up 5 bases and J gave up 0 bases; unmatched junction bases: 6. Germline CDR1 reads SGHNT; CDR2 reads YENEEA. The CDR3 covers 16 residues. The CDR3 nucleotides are TGTGCCAGCAGCCTTAGCGGGAGGGCCCCCTCCTACGAGCAGTACTTC. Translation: CASSLSGRAPSYEQYF.

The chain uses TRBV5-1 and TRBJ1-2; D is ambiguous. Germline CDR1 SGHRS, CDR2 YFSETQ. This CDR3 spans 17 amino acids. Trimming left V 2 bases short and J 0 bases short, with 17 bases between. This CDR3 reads CASSLSGRPRSNYGYTF. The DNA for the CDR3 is TGCGCCAGCAGCTTATCTGGGAGGCCCCGCTCTAACTATGGCTACACCTTC. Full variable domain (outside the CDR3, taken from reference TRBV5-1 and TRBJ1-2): KAGVTQTPRYLIKTRGQQVTLSCSPISGHRSVSWYQQTPGQGLQFLFEYFSETQRNKGNFPGRFSGRQFSNSRSEMNVSTLELGDSALYLCASSLSGRPRSNYGYTFGSGTRLTVV.

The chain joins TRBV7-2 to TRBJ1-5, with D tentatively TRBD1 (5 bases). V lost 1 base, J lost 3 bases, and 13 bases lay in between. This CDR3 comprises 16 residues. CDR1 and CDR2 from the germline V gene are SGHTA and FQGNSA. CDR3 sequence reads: CASSLDGRASNQPQHF. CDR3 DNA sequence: TGTGCCAGCAGCTTAGATGGCAGGGCATCCAATCAGCCCCAGCATTTT. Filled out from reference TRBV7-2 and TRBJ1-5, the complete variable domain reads GAGVSQSPSNKVTEKGKDVELRCDPISGHTALYWYRQSLGQGLEFLIYFQGNSAPDKSGLPSDRFSAERTGGSVSTLTIQRTQQEDSAVYLCASSLDGRASNQPQHFGDGTRLSIL.

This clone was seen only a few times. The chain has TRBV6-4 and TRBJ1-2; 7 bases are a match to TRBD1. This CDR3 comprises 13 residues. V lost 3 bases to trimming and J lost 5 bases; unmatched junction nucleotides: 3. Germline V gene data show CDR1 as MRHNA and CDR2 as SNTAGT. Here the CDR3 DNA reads TGTGCCAGCAGTGAAAACAGGGGATATGGCTACACCTTC. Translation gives CASSENRGYGYTF.

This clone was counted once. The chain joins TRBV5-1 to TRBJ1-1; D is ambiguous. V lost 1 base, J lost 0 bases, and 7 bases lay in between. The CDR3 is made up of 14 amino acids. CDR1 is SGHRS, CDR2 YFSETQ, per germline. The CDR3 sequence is CASSLTVLNTEAFF. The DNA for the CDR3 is TGCGCCAGCAGCTTGACAGTCCTGAACACTGAAGCTTTCTTT.

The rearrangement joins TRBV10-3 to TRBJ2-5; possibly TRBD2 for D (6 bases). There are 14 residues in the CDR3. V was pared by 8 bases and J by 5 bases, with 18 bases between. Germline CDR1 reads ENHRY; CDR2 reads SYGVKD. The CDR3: CAIGGGFVGETQYF. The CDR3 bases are TGTGCCATCGGGGGAGGTTTCGTGGGGGAGACCCAGTACTTC.

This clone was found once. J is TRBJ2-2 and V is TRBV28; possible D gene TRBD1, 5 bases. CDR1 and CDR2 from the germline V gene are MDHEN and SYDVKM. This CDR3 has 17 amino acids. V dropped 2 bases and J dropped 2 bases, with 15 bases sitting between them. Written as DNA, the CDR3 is TGTGCCAGCAGTTTAACGCTAGGGGTGAAAAACACCGGGGAGCTGTTTTTT. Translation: CASSLTLGVKNTGELFF.

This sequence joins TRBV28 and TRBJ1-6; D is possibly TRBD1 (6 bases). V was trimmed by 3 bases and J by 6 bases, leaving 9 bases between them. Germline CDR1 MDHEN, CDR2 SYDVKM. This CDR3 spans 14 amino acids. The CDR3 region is CASSLTGTNSPLHF. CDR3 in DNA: TGTGCCAGCAGTTTGACAGGCACTAATTCACCCCTCCACTTT.

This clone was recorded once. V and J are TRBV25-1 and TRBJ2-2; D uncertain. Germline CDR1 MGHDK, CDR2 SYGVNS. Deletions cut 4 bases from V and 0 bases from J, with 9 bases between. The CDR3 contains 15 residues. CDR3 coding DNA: TGTGCCAGCAGTGTGACACAAGCGAACACCGGGGAGCTGTTTTTT. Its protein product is CASSVTQANTGELFF.

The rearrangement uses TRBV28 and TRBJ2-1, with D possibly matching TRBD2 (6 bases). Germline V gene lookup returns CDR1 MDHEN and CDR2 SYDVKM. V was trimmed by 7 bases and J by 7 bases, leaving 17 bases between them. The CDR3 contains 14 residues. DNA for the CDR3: TGTGCCAGCAATCCAAGCGGAGGGGAAAATGAGCAGTTCTTC. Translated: CASNPSGGENEQFF.

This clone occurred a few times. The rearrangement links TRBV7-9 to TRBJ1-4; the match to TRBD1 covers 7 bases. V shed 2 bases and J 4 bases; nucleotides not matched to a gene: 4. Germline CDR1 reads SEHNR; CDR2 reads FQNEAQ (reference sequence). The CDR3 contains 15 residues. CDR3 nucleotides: TGTGCCAGCAGCTTAACCGGGACAGATAATGAAAAACTGTTTTTT. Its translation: CASSLTGTDNEKLFF.

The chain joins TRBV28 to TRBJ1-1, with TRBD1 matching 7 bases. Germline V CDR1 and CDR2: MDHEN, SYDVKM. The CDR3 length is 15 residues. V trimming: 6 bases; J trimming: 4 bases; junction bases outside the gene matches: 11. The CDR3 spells CASSPHLGGGTEAFF. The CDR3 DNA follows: TGTGCCAGCAGCCCTCATTTAGGGGGCGGCACTGAAGCTTTCTTT.

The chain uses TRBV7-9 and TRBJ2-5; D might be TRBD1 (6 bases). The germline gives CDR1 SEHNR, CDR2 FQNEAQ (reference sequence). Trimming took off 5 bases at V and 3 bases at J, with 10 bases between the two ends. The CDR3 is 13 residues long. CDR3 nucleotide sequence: TGTGCCAGCAGCCCCACAGGGAAAGAGACCCAGTACTTC. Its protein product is CASSPTGKETQYF.

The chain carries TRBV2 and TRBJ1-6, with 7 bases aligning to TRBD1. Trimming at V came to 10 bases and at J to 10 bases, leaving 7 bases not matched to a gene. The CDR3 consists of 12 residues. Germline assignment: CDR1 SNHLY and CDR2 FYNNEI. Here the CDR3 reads CATKGAGSPLHF. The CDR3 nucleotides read TGTGCCACAAAGGGGGCAGGGTCACCCCTCCACTTT.

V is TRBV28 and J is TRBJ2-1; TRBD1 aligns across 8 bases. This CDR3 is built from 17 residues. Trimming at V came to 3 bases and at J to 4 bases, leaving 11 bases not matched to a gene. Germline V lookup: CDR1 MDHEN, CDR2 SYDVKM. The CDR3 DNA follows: TGTGCCAGCAGTTTCGGGGCCGAGACAGGGGTATACAATGAGCAGTTCTTC. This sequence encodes CASSFGAETGVYNEQFF.

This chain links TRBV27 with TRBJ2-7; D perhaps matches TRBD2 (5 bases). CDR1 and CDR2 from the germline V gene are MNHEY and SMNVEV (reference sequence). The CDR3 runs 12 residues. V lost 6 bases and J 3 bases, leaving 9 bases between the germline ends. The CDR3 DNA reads TGTGCCAGCAGAACTAGACTCTACGAGCAGTACTTC. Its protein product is CASRTRLYEQYF.